The clone carrying this T cell receptor beta chain was picked up a small number of times. Its target is unknown. Sorting based on CD45RO/CCR7/CD25/CD127/CD95/CD27 separated CD4+ naive, central memory, regulatory and stem cell-like memory cells. All of the isolated RNA was reverse transcribed, so expressed TCRB transcripts were sequenced. An average of approximately 3.6 million reads was obtained for naive, central memory and regulatory T cell samples. The protocol was immunoSEQ multiplex PCR, while the TCRdb copy is restricted to in-frame clones and leaves out a portion. Of hundreds of thousands of clones in the sample, around 15% were seen once. This entry is derived from a study of beta chain features in type 1 diabetes. Germline lookup yields CDR1 KGHSH and CDR2 LQKENI. V was clipped by 6 bases and J by 9 bases, with 18 bases between them. CDR3 length: 13 residues. General study results and limits: The study found that naive, central memory and Treg TCRB repertoires appeared more similar in patients than in healthy donors. Among patients with Type 1 diabetes, TCRB CDR3s were moderately but significantly shorter in every one of the four CD4+ subsets.

The chain is built from TRBV18 and TRBJ2-7; no reliable D call. The source of this sequence is a man aged 18 to 29 in good health. The sequenced sample consisted of naive CD4+ T cells from blood. CDR3 DNA: TGTGCCAGCTCCCCCGGGCTAACCCCGGGGCAGTACTTC. Its protein product is CASSPGLTPGQYF.